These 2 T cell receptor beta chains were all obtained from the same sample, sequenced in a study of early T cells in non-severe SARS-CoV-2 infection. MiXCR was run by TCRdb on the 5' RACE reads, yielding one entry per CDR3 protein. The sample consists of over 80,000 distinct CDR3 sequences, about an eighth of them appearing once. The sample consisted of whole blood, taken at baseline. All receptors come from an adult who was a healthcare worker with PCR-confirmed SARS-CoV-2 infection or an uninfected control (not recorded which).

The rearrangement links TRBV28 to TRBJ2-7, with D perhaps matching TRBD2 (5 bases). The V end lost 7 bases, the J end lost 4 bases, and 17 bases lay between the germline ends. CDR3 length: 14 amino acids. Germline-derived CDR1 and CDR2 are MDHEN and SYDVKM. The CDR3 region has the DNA TGTGCCAGCACCCCAGAGGGAATACAGTACGAGCAGTACTTC. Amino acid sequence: CASTPEGIQYEQYF.

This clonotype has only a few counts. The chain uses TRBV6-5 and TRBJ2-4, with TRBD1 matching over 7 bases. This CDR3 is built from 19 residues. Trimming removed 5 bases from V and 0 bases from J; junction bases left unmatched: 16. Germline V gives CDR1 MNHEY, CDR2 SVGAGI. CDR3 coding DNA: TGTGCCAGCAGTCCTCTCCCTGGGACAGTCCCACTAGCCAAAAACATTCAGTACTTC. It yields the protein CASSPLPGTVPLAKNIQYF.